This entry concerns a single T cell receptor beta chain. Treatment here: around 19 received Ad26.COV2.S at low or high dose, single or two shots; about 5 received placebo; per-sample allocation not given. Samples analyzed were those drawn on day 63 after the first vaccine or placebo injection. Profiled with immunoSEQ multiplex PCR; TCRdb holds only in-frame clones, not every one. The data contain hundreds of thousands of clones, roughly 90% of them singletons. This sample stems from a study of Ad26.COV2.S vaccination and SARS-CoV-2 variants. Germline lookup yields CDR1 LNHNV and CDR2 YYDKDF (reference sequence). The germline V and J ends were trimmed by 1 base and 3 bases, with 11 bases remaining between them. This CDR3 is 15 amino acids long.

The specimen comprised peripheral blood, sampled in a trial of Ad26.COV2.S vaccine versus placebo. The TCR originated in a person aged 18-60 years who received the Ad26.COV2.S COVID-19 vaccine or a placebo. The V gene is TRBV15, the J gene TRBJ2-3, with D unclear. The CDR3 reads CATSRASTVTDTQYF. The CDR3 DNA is TGTGCCACCAGCAGAGCCTCGACTGTGACAGATACGCAGTATTTT.